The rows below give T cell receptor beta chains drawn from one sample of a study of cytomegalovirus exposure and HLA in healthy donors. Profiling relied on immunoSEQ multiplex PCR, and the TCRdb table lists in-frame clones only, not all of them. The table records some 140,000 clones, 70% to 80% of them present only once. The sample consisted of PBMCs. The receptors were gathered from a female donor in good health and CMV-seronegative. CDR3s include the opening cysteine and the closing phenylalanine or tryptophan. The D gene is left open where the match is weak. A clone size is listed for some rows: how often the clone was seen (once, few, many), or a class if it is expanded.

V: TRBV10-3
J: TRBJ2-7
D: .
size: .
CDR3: CAIMIRSTERIHEQYF
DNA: TGTGCCATCATGATCCGTTCGACAGAAAGGATCCACGAGCAGTACTTC

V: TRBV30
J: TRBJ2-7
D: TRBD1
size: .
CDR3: CAWKRRQGYEQYF
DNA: TGTGCCTGGAAGCGTAGACAGGGGTACGAGCAGTACTTC

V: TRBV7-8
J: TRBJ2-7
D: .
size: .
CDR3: CASSLVGGYSYEQYF
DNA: TGTGCCAGCAGCTTAGTAGGCGGGTACTCCTACGAGCAGTACTTC

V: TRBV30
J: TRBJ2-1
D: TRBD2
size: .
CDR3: CAWTVMASGSWNEQFF
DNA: TGTGCCTGGACCGTGATGGCTAGCGGGAGTTGGAATGAGCAGTTCTTC

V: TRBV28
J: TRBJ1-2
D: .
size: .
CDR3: CASGLPQGHYGYTF
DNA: TGTGCCAGCGGGCTCCCACAGGGCCACTATGGCTACACCTTC

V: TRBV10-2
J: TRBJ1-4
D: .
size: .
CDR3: CASSAGRANEKLFF
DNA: TGCGCCAGCAGTGCTGGGAGGGCTAATGAAAAACTGTTTTTT

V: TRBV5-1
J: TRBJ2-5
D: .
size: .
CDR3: CASSSGLAKETQYF
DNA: TGCGCCAGCAGCTCGGGACTGGCTAAAGAGACCCAGTACTTC

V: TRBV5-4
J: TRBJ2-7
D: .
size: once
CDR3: CASSLETGTFYEQYF
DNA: TGTGCCAGCAGCTTGGAGACAGGGACTTTTTACGAGCAGTACTTC

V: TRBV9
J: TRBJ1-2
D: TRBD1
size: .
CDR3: CASSGYRGIAPDYGYTF
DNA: TGTGCCAGCAGCGGATACAGGGGTATCGCCCCGGACTATGGCTACACCTTC

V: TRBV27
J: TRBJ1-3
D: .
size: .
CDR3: CASSSRGRDTIYF
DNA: TGTGCCAGCAGTTCAAGGGGCCGGGACACCATATATTTT

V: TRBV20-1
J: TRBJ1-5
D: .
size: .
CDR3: CSASSTGPQHF
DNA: TGCAGTGCTAGTTCCACAGGGCCCCAGCATTTT

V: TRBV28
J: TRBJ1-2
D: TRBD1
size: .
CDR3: CASSLGTGLNYGYTF
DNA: TGTGCCAGCAGTCTCGGGACAGGGCTCAACTATGGCTACACCTTC

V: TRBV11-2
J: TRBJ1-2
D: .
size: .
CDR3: CASTQGPDGYTF
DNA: TGTGCCAGCACCCAGGGGCCCGATGGCTACACCTTC

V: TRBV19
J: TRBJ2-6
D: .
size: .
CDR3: CASSIPQGLGANVLTF
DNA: TGTGCCAGTAGTATTCCGCAGGGGTTGGGGGCCAACGTCCTGACTTTC

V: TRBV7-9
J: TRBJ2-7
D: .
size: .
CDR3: CASSPAGHLSGEQYF
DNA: TGTGCCAGCAGCCCAGCAGGGCATTTATCGGGCGAGCAGTACTTC

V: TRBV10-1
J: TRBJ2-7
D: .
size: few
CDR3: CASSESRSGEQYF
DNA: TGCGCCAGCAGTGAGTCGAGATCGGGCGAGCAGTACTTC

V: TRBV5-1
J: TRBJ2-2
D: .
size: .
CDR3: CASGRTVYTGELFF
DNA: TGCGCCAGCGGGAGGACGGTGTACACCGGGGAGCTGTTTTTT

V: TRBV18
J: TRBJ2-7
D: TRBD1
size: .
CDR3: CASSPRPGGTGQYEQYF
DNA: TGTGCCAGCTCACCCAGACCAGGGGGAACTGGACAATACGAGCAGTACTTC

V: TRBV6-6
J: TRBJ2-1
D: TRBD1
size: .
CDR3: CASKPGDSSPFF
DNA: TGTGCCAGCAAGCCCGGGGACAGCTCCCCGTTCTTC

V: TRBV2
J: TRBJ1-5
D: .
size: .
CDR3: CASSEGQGISPQHF
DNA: TGTGCCAGCAGTGAAGGGCAGGGTATCTCGCCCCAGCATTTT

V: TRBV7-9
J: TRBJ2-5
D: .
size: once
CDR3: CASSPLGRSQYF
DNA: TGTGCCAGCAGCCCACTGGGGAGGTCCCAGTACTTC

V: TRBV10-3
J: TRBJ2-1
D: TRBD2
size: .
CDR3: CAISEKVLAGAGEQFF
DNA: TGTGCCATCAGTGAGAAGGTTCTAGCGGGAGCTGGTGAGCAGTTCTTC

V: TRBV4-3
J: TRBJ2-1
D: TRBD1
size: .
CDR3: CASSQGPRDRVTDEQFF
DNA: TGCGCCAGCAGCCAAGGACCCCGGGACAGGGTAACTGATGAGCAGTTCTTC

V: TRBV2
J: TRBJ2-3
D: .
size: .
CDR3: CASSDRTGGTDTQYF
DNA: TGTGCCAGCAGTGACCGCACAGGAGGCACAGATACGCAGTATTTT

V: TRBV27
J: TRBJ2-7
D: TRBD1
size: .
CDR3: CASSLGRGFSYEQYF
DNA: TGTGCCAGCAGTTTGGGCAGGGGGTTCTCCTACGAGCAGTACTTC

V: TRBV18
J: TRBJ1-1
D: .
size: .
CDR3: CASSPGGWNTEAFF
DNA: TGTGCCAGCTCACCGGGCGGGTGGAACACTGAAGCTTTCTTT

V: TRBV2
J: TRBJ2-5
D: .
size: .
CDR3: CASSEARVQETQYF
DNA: TGTGCCAGCAGTGAAGCGCGAGTGCAAGAGACCCAGTACTTC

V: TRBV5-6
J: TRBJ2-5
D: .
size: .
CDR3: CASSFERWAQETQYF
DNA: TGTGCCAGCAGCTTCGAACGGTGGGCCCAAGAGACCCAGTACTTC

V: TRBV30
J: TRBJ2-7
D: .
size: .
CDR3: CAWRKLAVYEQYF
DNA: TGTGCCTGGAGGAAACTAGCCGTCTACGAGCAGTACTTC

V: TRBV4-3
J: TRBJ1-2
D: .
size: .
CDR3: CASSQVRGAGNTYGYTF
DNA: TGCGCCAGCAGCCAAGTCCGGGGAGCGGGGAACACATATGGCTACACCTTC

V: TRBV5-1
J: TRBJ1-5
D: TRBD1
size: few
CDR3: CASSLGDRHQPQHF
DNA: TGCGCCAGCAGCTTGGGGGACAGGCATCAGCCCCAGCATTTT

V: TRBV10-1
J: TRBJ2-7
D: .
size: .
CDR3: CASSESWQSEQYF
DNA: TGCGCCAGCAGTGAGTCGTGGCAGTCTGAGCAGTACTTC

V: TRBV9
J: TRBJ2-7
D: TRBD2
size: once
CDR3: CASSVELAAAYEQYF
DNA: TGTGCCAGCAGCGTGGAACTAGCGGCAGCCTACGAGCAGTACTTC

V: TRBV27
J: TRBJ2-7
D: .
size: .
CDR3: CASSSRRSSYEQYF
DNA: TGTGCCAGCAGTTCCAGGCGCAGCTCCTACGAGCAGTACTTC

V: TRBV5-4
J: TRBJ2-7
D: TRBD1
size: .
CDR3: CASSLRQGGRGEQYF
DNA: TGTGCCAGCAGCTTACGACAGGGCGGAAGGGGCGAGCAGTACTTC

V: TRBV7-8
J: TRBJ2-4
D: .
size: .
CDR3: CASSGRFPPAKNIQYF
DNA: TGTGCCAGCAGCGGGAGGTTTCCGCCAGCCAAAAACATTCAGTACTTC

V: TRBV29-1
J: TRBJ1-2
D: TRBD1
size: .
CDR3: CSVEGTGGGYTF
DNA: TGCAGCGTTGAAGGGACAGGGGGTGGCTACACCTTC

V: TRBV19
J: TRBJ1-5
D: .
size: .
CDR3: CASSLGREGNQPQHF
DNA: TGTGCCAGTAGTTTAGGCAGGGAGGGCAATCAGCCCCAGCATTTT

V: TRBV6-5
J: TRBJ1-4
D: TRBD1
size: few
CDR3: CASSSRDREGEKLFF
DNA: TGTGCCAGCAGTTCCCGGGACAGGGAGGGGGAAAAACTGTTTTTT

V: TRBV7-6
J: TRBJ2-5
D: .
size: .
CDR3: CASSPRVAPETQYF
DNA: TGTGCCAGCAGCCCCAGGGTAGCCCCAGAGACCCAGTACTTC

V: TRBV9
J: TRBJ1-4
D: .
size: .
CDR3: CASSPGVGGVNEKLFF
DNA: TGTGCCAGCAGCCCCGGGGTCGGGGGGGTTAATGAAAAACTGTTTTTT

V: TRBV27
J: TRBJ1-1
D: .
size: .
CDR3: CASRGSLNTEAFF
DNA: TGTGCCAGCCGAGGCAGCCTGAACACTGAAGCTTTCTTT

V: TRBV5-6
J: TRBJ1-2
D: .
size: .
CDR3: CASSSLTGYTF
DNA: TGTGCCAGCAGCTCTCTAACGGGCTACACCTTC

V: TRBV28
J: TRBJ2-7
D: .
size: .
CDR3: CAIRRDSPYEQYF
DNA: TGTGCCATCAGAAGAGACAGTCCCTACGAGCAGTACTTC

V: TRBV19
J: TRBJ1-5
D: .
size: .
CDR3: CASSIGQANNQPQHF
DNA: TGTGCCAGTAGTATAGGACAGGCCAACAATCAGCCCCAGCATTTT

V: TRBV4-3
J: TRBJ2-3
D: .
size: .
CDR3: CASSQDRGAADTQYF
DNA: TGCGCCAGCAGCCAAGACCGGGGGGCCGCAGATACGCAGTATTTT

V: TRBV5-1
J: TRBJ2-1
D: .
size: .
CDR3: CASSLGGSYNEQFF
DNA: TGCGCCAGCAGCCTCGGGGGCTCCTACAATGAGCAGTTCTTC

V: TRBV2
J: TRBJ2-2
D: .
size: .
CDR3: CASSFGGRVTGELFF
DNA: TGTGCCAGCAGTTTCGGGGGGCGGGTCACCGGGGAGCTGTTTTTT

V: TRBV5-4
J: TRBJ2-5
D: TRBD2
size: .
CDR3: CASSRGTSGGGTQYF
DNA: TGTGCCAGCAGCCGCGGGACTAGCGGGGGGGGGACCCAGTACTTC

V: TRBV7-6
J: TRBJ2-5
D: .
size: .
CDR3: CASSFGSQETQYF
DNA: TGTGCCAGCAGCTTTGGCAGCCAAGAGACCCAGTACTTC

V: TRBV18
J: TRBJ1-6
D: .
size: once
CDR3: CASSPSGYSPLHF
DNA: TGTGCCAGCTCACCAAGCGGTTATTCACCCCTCCACTTT